The rows below give T cell receptor beta chains drawn from one sample of a study of blood T cell repertoires in COVID-19. Using immunoSEQ multiplex PCR, the repertoire was profiled, and TCRdb retains in-frame clones only, with some absent. The table shows 150,000 to 200,000 clones, with roughly nine tenths occurring only once. The source material was peripheral blood. These receptors all come from a woman aged 60-75 years with COVID-19, enrolled during active disease. Both conserved end residues are part of each CDR3. The D gene is left open where the match is weak. The listing skips clone size in some rows; elsewhere it reads once, few, many or a size class.

v_call	clone_size	j_call	d_call	cdr3_aa	cdr3_nt
TRBV7-9	NA	TRBJ1-2	TRBD1	CASSGQGMGYGYTF	TGTGCCAGCAGCGGACAGGGCATGGGCTATGGCTACACCTTC
TRBV7-2	NA	TRBJ2-7	TRBD1	CASSWRQGPYEQYF	TGTGCCAGCAGCTGGAGACAGGGGCCCTACGAGCAGTACTTC
TRBV4-1	NA	TRBJ2-4	TRBD1	CASSQRPDRGEGLAKNIQYF	TGCGCCAGCAGCCAAAGGCCGGACAGGGGGGAGGGTCTTGCCAAAAACATTCAGTACTTC
TRBV7-8	NA	TRBJ1-6	TRBD1	CASSLDMTGVNSPLHF	TGTGCCAGCAGCTTAGATATGACAGGGGTCAATTCACCCCTCCACTTT
TRBV29-1	NA	TRBJ1-2	TRBD1	CSVHSDRGHGYTF	TGCAGCGTTCATTCCGACAGGGGGCACGGCTACACCTTC
TRBV5-4	once	TRBJ2-3	NA	CASSLGLTTDTQYF	TGTGCCAGCAGCTTGGGGCTTACCACAGATACGCAGTATTTT
TRBV12-3/TRBV12-4	NA	TRBJ2-7	NA	CASSLAFVYEQYF	TGTGCCAGCAGTTTAGCGTTCGTCTACGAGCAGTACTTC
TRBV30	NA	TRBJ1-1	NA	CAWVEQVMNTEAFF	TGTGCCTGGGTCGAACAAGTCATGAACACTGAAGCTTTCTTT
TRBV5-4	NA	TRBJ1-1	TRBD1	CASSPGQGKGTEAFF	TGTGCCAGCAGCCCCGGACAGGGGAAGGGCACTGAAGCTTTCTTT
TRBV10-3	NA	TRBJ2-5	TRBD1	CAISEPGQGTETQYF	TGTGCCATCAGTGAGCCGGGACAGGGTACGGAGACCCAGTACTTC
TRBV6-2/TRBV6-3	NA	TRBJ2-2	NA	CASSFLGEGTGELFF	TGTGCCAGCAGCTTCTTAGGGGAAGGGACCGGGGAGCTGTTTTTT
TRBV7-9	NA	TRBJ2-2	NA	CASRPLAGRTGELFF	TGTGCCAGCAGGCCACTAGCAGGTAGAACCGGGGAGCTGTTTTTT
TRBV11-3	NA	TRBJ2-7	NA	CASSPGTWTYEQYF	TGTGCCAGCAGTCCCGGGACATGGACCTACGAGCAGTACTTC
TRBV7-2	NA	TRBJ2-3	TRBD2	CASSLPGTSGTFTDTQYF	TGTGCCAGCAGCTTGCCCGGGACTAGCGGGACGTTCACAGATACGCAGTATTTT
TRBV14	NA	TRBJ2-7	NA	CASSLSYEQYF	TGTGCCAGCAGCCTCAGCTACGAGCAGTACTTC
TRBV9	NA	TRBJ2-2	TRBD2	CASSGSGSVTGELFF	TGTGCCAGCAGCGGTAGCGGGAGTGTCACCGGGGAGCTGTTTTTT
TRBV3-1/TRBV3-2	few	TRBJ1-3	NA	CASSQDPPGYSGNTIYF	TGTGCCAGCAGCCAAGATCCCCCAGGTTACTCTGGAAACACCATATATTTT
TRBV19	NA	TRBJ2-7	TRBD1	CASSLLPGQGVDEQYF	TGTGCCAGTAGCTTACTCCCGGGACAGGGAGTCGACGAGCAGTACTTC
TRBV24-1	NA	TRBJ1-6	TRBD1	CAARTGGTSPLHF	TGTGCCGCCAGGACAGGGGGAACGTCACCCCTCCACTTT
TRBV6-1	NA	TRBJ2-7	TRBD2	CASSGTSRPYEQYF	TGTGCCAGCAGTGGGACTAGCCGACCTTACGAGCAGTACTTC
TRBV13	NA	TRBJ2-1	NA	CASSPGGPYNEQFF	TGTGCCAGCAGCCCGGGGGGCCCCTACAATGAGCAGTTCTTC
TRBV5-1	NA	TRBJ2-7	NA	CASSPGDSFYEQYF	TGCGCCAGCAGCCCGGGCGACAGCTTCTACGAGCAGTACTTC
TRBV13	NA	TRBJ2-5	NA	CASSLRETQYF	TGTGCCAGCAGCCTCCGAGAGACCCAGTACTTC
TRBV9	NA	TRBJ2-1	TRBD2	CASSMTSGSIGEQFF	TGTGCCAGCAGCATGACTAGCGGGAGCATAGGTGAGCAGTTCTTC
TRBV6-5	NA	TRBJ1-1	NA	CASSPPGGVVAEAFF	TGTGCCAGCAGCCCACCCGGGGGGGTAGTCGCTGAAGCTTTCTTT
TRBV4-2	NA	TRBJ1-2	NA	CASSQDGSRDYGYTF	TGTGCCAGCAGCCAAGATGGTAGCAGGGACTATGGCTACACCTTC
TRBV6-2/TRBV6-3	few	TRBJ2-7	TRBD1	CASSYPDRDTYEQYF	TGTGCCAGCAGTTACCCGGACAGGGACACCTACGAGCAGTACTTC
TRBV11-3	NA	TRBJ2-2	TRBD1	CASSRRTGNTGELFF	TGTGCCAGCAGCCGCCGGACAGGGAACACCGGGGAGCTGTTTTTT
TRBV6-1	NA	TRBJ2-2	TRBD2	CASSGLAGVGELFF	TGTGCCAGCAGTGGACTAGCGGGAGTCGGGGAGCTGTTTTTT
TRBV18	NA	TRBJ2-3	NA	CASSYNRNPGTDTQYF	TGTGCCAGCTCATATAACAGGAACCCTGGCACAGATACGCAGTATTTT